The rows below give T cell receptor beta chains drawn from one sample of a study of blood T cell repertoires in COVID-19. Using immunoSEQ multiplex PCR, the repertoire was profiled, and TCRdb retains in-frame clones only, with some absent. Here the sample spans 340,000 or so clones, about 83% being singletons. Source material: peripheral blood. These receptors originate from a man aged 30 to 39 with active or convalescent COVID-19. CDR3s include the opening cysteine and the closing phenylalanine or tryptophan. The D gene is left open where the match is weak. Not all rows give a size; the values are once, few, many and, for expanded clones, a class.

J gene | clone size | V gene | CDR3 length | D gene | CDR3 DNA | CDR3 protein
TRBJ2-1 | . | TRBV3-1/TRBV3-2 | 13 | . | TGTGCCAGCAGCCAGGGGCGGGGTCTAGAGCAGTTCTTC | CASSQGRGLEQFF
TRBJ1-4 | few | TRBV28 | 14 | TRBD1 | TGTGCCAGCAGTCCCCCGGGACAGAGTGAAAAACTGTTTTTT | CASSPPGQSEKLFF
TRBJ2-3 | . | TRBV6-5 | 15 | . | TGTGCCAGCAGTTACGTGGCAGGGATTACAGATACGCAGTATTTT | CASSYVAGITDTQYF
TRBJ2-1 | . | TRBV28 | 13 | TRBD2 | TGTGCCAGCAGGACCGGGACTAGCGGGAGGGGAATCTTC | CASRTGTSGRGIF
TRBJ2-1 | few | TRBV25-1 | 17 | TRBD2 | TGTGCCAGCAGTGAATGGACTAGCGGGAGCTCCTACAATGAGCAGTTCTTC | CASSEWTSGSSYNEQFF
TRBJ1-6 | . | TRBV5-6 | 17 | TRBD1 | TGTGCCAGCAGCTTGGAATGGGACAGGGGATTGGGATCACCCCTCCACTTT | CASSLEWDRGLGSPLHF
TRBJ2-3 | . | TRBV28 | 15 | TRBD1 | TGTGCCAGCAGTCGACAGGGACGGACCGGAGATACGCAGTATTTT | CASSRQGRTGDTQYF
TRBJ1-1 | . | TRBV7-2 | 15 | . | TGTGCCAGCAGCTTGGCCCTCGGCGGGAACACTGAAGCTTTCTTT | CASSLALGGNTEAFF
TRBJ2-7 | . | TRBV30 | 12 | . | TGTGCCTGGAGTGTACTGGGGGCGCGTCCGTACTTC | CAWSVLGARPYF
TRBJ2-7 | . | TRBV21-1 | 15 | . | TGTGCCAGCACCCCCCAAGACAGGGAAGAGTACGAGCAGTACTTC | CASTPQDREEYEQYF
TRBJ1-4 | . | TRBV10-3 | 15 | . | TGTGCCACAGCACAGGGAAGAGATCGTAATGAAAAACTGTTTTTT | CATAQGRDRNEKLFF
TRBJ2-2 | few | TRBV4-2 | 12 | . | TGTGCCAGCAGCCCCGGAGCGGGGGAGCTGTTTTTT | CASSPGAGELFF
TRBJ1-5 | . | TRBV4-1 | 17 | TRBD1 | TGCGCCAGCAGCCAAGGAGGGGACAGGGTCCTTAATCAGCCCCAGCATTTT | CASSQGGDRVLNQPQHF
TRBJ1-2 | once | TRBV11-2 | 11 | . | TGTGCCTCGGCGGGGCAGGAAGGCTACACCTTC | CASAGQEGYTF
TRBJ2-7 | . | TRBV29-1 | 18 | TRBD2 | TGCAGCGTCCTGACAGGGCCGATCAGGACTAGCGAGTCCTACGAGCAGTACTTC | CSVLTGPIRTSESYEQYF
TRBJ2-1 | . | TRBV11-3 | 18 | TRBD1 | TGTGCCAGCAGCTTAGGGGGGACAGGACCGAGATTTTACAATGAGCAGTTCTTC | CASSLGGTGPRFYNEQFF
TRBJ2-3 | once | TRBV30 | 14 | TRBD2 | TGTGCCTGGAGTGGCCTAGCGGGCGGGGATACGCAGTATTTT | CAWSGLAGGDTQYF
TRBJ1-5 | few | TRBV28 | 15 | . | TGTGCCAGCAGTTTCAGGGGTCGGGGCAATCAGCCCCAGCATTTT | CASSFRGRGNQPQHF
TRBJ1-1 | . | TRBV6-2/TRBV6-3 | 14 | TRBD1 | TGTGCCAGCAGTTACGGGCCCGCAGGGGGTGAAGCTTTCTTT | CASSYGPAGGEAFF
TRBJ1-1 | . | TRBV6-4 | 15 | TRBD1 | TGTGCCAGCAGTGACTCTTCAGGGGGTTGGACTGAAGCTTTCTTT | CASSDSSGGWTEAFF